The 21 T cell receptor beta chains listed next were all sequenced from one sample in a study of OX40 agonist ivuxolimab in advanced cancers. The data were produced by immunoSEQ multiplex PCR, yet TCRdb's version contains in-frame clones alone and is incomplete. This repertoire shows approximately 48,000 clones, 65% to 85% found once; its top ten account for 2% to 2.5%. The starting material was CD4+ or CD8+ T cells sorted from blood, obtained in a trial of the OX40 agonist ivuxolimab. The source is an adult with an advanced solid tumor such as melanoma, head and neck, liver or kidney cancer.

The J gene is TRBJ1-4, the V gene TRBV29-1; D is perhaps TRBD1 (6 bases). CDR1 and CDR2 from the germline V gene are SQVTM and ANQGSEA. The CDR3 is made up of 13 amino acids. Between the trimmed V and J ends, which lost 6 bases and 7 bases, there was a span of 15 bases. CDR3 DNA sequence: TGCAGCGTGACAACAGGGTACAGTGAAAAACTGTTTTTT. Residues: CSVTTGYSEKLFF.

The J gene is TRBJ1-6, the V gene TRBV2; possible D gene TRBD1, 6 bases. CDR3 length equals 15 residues. Trimming cost V 7 bases and J 4 bases, with 14 bases left between them. Looked up from germline, CDR1 is SNHLY and CDR2 is FYNNEI. The CDR3 DNA reads as TGTGCCAGCACCTTGGACAGCTTTTATAATTCACCCCTCCACTTT. Protein: CASTLDSFYNSPLHF.

The chain carries TRBV16 and TRBJ1-2; 8 positions agree with TRBD1. CDR1 is KGHSY and CDR2 is FQNENV in the germline V gene. V dropped 4 bases and J dropped 7; count of bases not matched to a gene: 5. The length of the CDR3 is 13 residues. This CDR3 reads CASSLTGQGGYTF. CDR3 coding DNA: TGTGCCAGCAGCCTTACAGGACAGGGTGGCTACACCTTC.

This CDR3 reads CASSLGGSVYDTQYF. The CDR3 DNA reads as TGTGCCAGCAGCTTGGGTGGTAGCGTCTACGATACGCAGTATTTT. The chain carries TRBV5-6 and TRBJ2-3, with D maybe TRBD2 (5 bases). Per the germline V gene, CDR1 is SGHDT and CDR2 is YYEEEE. Between the trimmed V and J ends, which lost 0 bases and 6 bases, there was a span of 14 bases. CDR3 size: 15 residues.

The chain employs TRBV6-1 and TRBJ1-5; possibly TRBD1 for D (5 bases). V was trimmed by 4 bases and J by 5 bases, leaving 18 bases between them. Germline V gene data show CDR1 as MNHNS and CDR2 as SASEGT. The CDR3 runs 16 residues. CDR3 sequence (DNA): TGTGCCAGCAGTGCCGACGAGTTCCGGGGCTATCAGCCCCAGCATTTT. This encodes CASSADEFRGYQPQHF.

V and J are TRBV5-1 and TRBJ2-5, with TRBD1 matching over 7 bases. V lost 3 bases and J lost 5; bases outside the gene matches: 7. The CDR3 spans 14 residues. Germline values: CDR1 SGHRS, CDR2 YFSETQ. The CDR3 region has the DNA TGCGCCAGCAGCTCTGGGACAGTGGGGGAGACCCAGTACTTC. Translation: CASSSGTVGETQYF. The whole variable domain, filled in from reference TRBV5-1 and TRBJ2-5, reads KAGVTQTPRYLIKTRGQQVTLSCSPISGHRSVSWYQQTPGQGLQFLFEYFSETQRNKGNFPGRFSGRQFSNSRSEMNVSTLELGDSALYLCASSSGTVGETQYFGPGTRLLVL.

Only a few counts were recorded for this clone. J is TRBJ2-1 and V is TRBV27; D tentatively fits TRBD1 or TRBD2 (6 bases each). Looked up from germline, CDR1 is MNHEY and CDR2 is SMNVEV (reference sequence). CDR3 size: 16 residues. Trimming cost V 0 bases and J 7 bases, with 16 bases left between them. CDR3 sequence reads: CASSLSVGGRMNEQFF. The CDR3 DNA reads as TGTGCCAGCAGTTTATCGGTTGGGGGGCGAATGAATGAGCAGTTCTTC.

V and J are TRBV14 and TRBJ2-1; tentative D call: TRBD1 (7 bases). CDR1 is SGHDN and CDR2 is FVKESK in the germline V gene. V was shortened by 4 bases and J by 3 bases, with 13 bases between the two germline ends. This CDR3 comprises 15 residues. The chain's CDR3 is CASSRGTVLYNEQFF. The CDR3 DNA is TGTGCCAGCAGCCGCGGGACAGTTCTCTACAATGAGCAGTTCTTC.

By sample fraction, this clone is medium-sized. This chain connects TRBV10-2 to TRBJ2-5; weak D call: TRBD2 (6 bases). The ends were cut back, 6 bases at V and 1 base at J, with 9 bases in the middle. This CDR3 has 13 amino acids. CDR1 and CDR2 (germline): WSHSY, SAAADI. Written as DNA, the CDR3 is TGCGCCAGCAGAGTTAGCGGCCAAGAGACCCAGTACTTC. Translation gives CASRVSGQETQYF.

This chain joins TRBV25-1 and TRBJ2-7; 10 bases match TRBD1. The CDR3 spans 13 residues. Germline assignment: CDR1 MGHDK and CDR2 SYGVNS. Trimming removed 5 bases from V and 4 bases from J; junction bases left unmatched: 2. Here the CDR3 reads CASSWGQGYEQYF. For the CDR3, the DNA is TGTGCCAGCAGTTGGGGACAGGGGTACGAGCAGTACTTC.

This clone was counted a single time. V is TRBV19 and J is TRBJ1-3, with no clear D. With 3 bases removed from V and 0 bases from J, the gap between germline ends came to 6 bases. Germline lookup yields CDR1 LNHDA and CDR2 SQIVND (reference sequence). CDR3 length equals 14 residues. The CDR3 sequence is CASSISSSGNTIYF. The CDR3 nucleotides read TGTGCCAGTAGTATCAGCAGCTCTGGAAACACCATATATTTT.

The rearrangement uses TRBV10-2 and TRBJ1-1; tentatively, D is TRBD1 (5 bases). Germline values: CDR1 WSHSY, CDR2 SAAADI. V shed 1 base and J shed 1 base, with 13 bases lying between them. CDR3 length: 16 residues. In DNA, the CDR3 is TGCGCCAGCAGTGAGTGGGGACCTAGAACGAACACTGAAGCTTTCTTT. Translating it yields CASSEWGPRTNTEAFF.

The genes are TRBV4-1 and TRBJ2-7; unclear D gene. The CDR3 sequence is 15 residues long. Trimming took 1 base from V and 1 from J, leaving 11 bases between them. The germline gives CDR1 MGHRA, CDR2 YSYEKL. For the CDR3, the DNA is TGCGCCAGCAGCCAAGCTCCGTACGGGTCCTACGAGCAGTACTTC. Amino acid sequence: CASSQAPYGSYEQYF.

The J gene is TRBJ2-7, the V gene TRBV18; 8 bases agree with TRBD1. Germline V gene lookup returns CDR1 KGHSH and CDR2 LQKENI. CDR3 length equals 14 residues. The junction had 3 bases not matched to a gene; V was cut back by 2 bases and J by 3 bases. The CDR3 spells CASSPVTGGYEQYF. CDR3 coding DNA: TGTGCCAGCTCACCAGTCACAGGGGGCTACGAGCAGTACTTC.

This chain connects TRBV5-1 to TRBJ1-3; the D is unclear. The germline gives CDR1 SGHRS, CDR2 YFSETQ. V lost 0 bases and J 4 bases, leaving 14 bases between the germline ends. The CDR3 consists of 16 residues. The CDR3 region has the DNA TGCGCCAGCAGCTTGGAGCCGGGGTTGGCAGGAAACACCATATATTTT. It translates to CASSLEPGLAGNTIYF.

The chain couples TRBV7-9 to TRBJ2-6; D gene uncertain. CDR1 is SEHNR, CDR2 FQNEAQ, per germline (reference sequence). With 5 bases removed from V and 1 base from J, the gap between germline ends came to 12 bases. The CDR3 spans 16 residues. Here the CDR3 DNA reads TGTGCCAGCAGCCCCGATAGAAGTTCTGGGGCCAACGTCCTGACTTTC. It encodes CASSPDRSSGANVLTF.

This CDR3 reads CASSETWTGTGNTIYF. DNA for the CDR3: TGTGCCAGCAGTGAAACGTGGACAGGGACTGGAAACACCATATATTTT. This sequence joins TRBV25-1 and TRBJ1-3; TRBD1 matches 8 bases. Germline CDR1 and CDR2: MGHDK and SYGVNS. Trimming cost V 2 bases and J 2 bases; bases outside gene matches: 5. The length of the CDR3 is 16 residues.

V gene TRBV6-1 combines with J gene TRBJ2-1; perhaps TRBD2 as D (6 bases). The CDR3 totals 16 residues. Germline V gene sequence: CDR1 MNHNS, CDR2 SASEGT. Deletions cut 3 bases from V and 4 bases from J, with 16 bases between. CDR3 protein: CASSDLHGSGYNEQFF. The CDR3, as DNA: TGTGCCAGCAGTGATTTACACGGGAGTGGGTACAATGAGCAGTTCTTC.

The chain combines TRBV10-3 with TRBJ2-2; D unresolved. CDR1 is ENHRY, CDR2 SYGVKD, per germline. The ends were cut back, 4 bases at V and 5 bases at J, with 11 bases in the middle. This CDR3 spans 14 amino acids. The CDR3 sequence is CAISGTGGTGELFF. For the CDR3, the DNA is TGTGCCATCAGTGGGACGGGTGGAACCGGGGAGCTGTTTTTT.

V and J are TRBV18 and TRBJ2-1; TRBD2 matches 7 bases. Germline V CDR1 and CDR2: KGHSH, LQKENI. The CDR3 contains 16 residues. Germline trimming cut 0 bases from V and 3 bases from J; bases unmatched to any gene: 5. CDR3 DNA sequence: TGTGCCAGCTCACCACCAGGCGGGAGAGTCTACAATGAGCAGTTCTTC. Protein product: CASSPPGGRVYNEQFF.

Only a few counts were recorded for this clone. This chain connects TRBV7-9 to TRBJ2-7, with TRBD1 matching over 7 bases. The CDR3 runs to 16 residues. Germline CDR1 SEHNR, CDR2 FQNEAQ (reference sequence). The ends lost 5 bases at V and 1 base at J; junction bases unmatched: 11. CDR3 in amino acids: CASSPAGRGPSYEQYF. CDR3 coding DNA: TGTGCCAGCAGCCCCGCAGGTAGGGGGCCATCCTACGAGCAGTACTTC.